This TCR beta chain came from a study of T cells in Graves' hyperthyroidism and ophthalmopathy (dated by TCRdb to the late 2010s). About the investigation overall: Peripheral blood samples were taken at the time of initial diagnosis, prior to any treatment. Whether ophthalmopathy could be predicted prospectively was tested in an independent validation cohort made up of under 20 hyperthyroidism patients plus 17 patients who later progressed to ophthalmopathy. The paper describes TCR Vbeta CDR3 sequencing of 140 or so peripheral blood samples, made up of roughly 45 ophthalmopathy patients, around 73 hyperthyroidism patients and roughly 17 progressor patients. After blood sampling, hyperthyroidism patients were treated with methimazole at a starting dose of 30 mg daily, and ophthalmopathy patients were treated with high-dose intravenous methylprednisolone. A discovery cohort of about a hundred patients, roughly 45 with Graves' ophthalmopathy and fewer than 65 with stable Graves' hyperthyroidism, was used to find distinguishing TCR V-J signatures. The approximately 90 discovery patients were divided at random into training and test sets in a 7:3 ratio. In roughly six Graves' hyperthyroidism patients, the study also compared T-cell repertoires from thyroid tissue with T-cell repertoires from blood. The paper's findings and limits, for the study overall: No statistical method was used to fix the sample size in advance, and group allocation was not hidden from the investigators. A 13 V-J signature model separated ophthalmopathy from stable hyperthyroidism, with nearly 90% sensitivity and roughly 82% specificity in cross-validation and 80%/75% in testing. Most expanded thyroid clonotypes (frequency above 0.001) were also found in blood, which suggests that blood repertoires may mirror thyroid immune responses. During validation, the model predicted progression to ophthalmopathy a median of approximately 7 months ahead of onset, with 60% to 71% sensitivity and 72.22% specificity.

Graves' hyperthyroidism was defined as stable when no progression to ophthalmopathy occurred over 18 months of follow-up. Hyperthyroidism patients were aged 18 to 65 years and newly diagnosed, with disease duration of less than 2 months. Exclusion was applied to patients with uncontrolled infections, other autoimmune diseases, pregnancy or lactation. Clinical symptoms, serum thyroxine and TRAb, thyroid ultrasound, and orbital computed tomography formed the basis for the diagnoses. PBMCs were separated from under 12 ml of fresh peripheral blood using Ficoll-Paque density gradient centrifugation. Total RNA was extracted using Trizol reagent, and RNA quality was assessed on an Agilent 2100 Bioanalyzer. TCR beta CDR3 regions were amplified from RNA transcripts. A first-round RT-PCR of the TCR CDR3 used the HTBI primer set with the Qiagen OneStep RT-PCR kit. The libraries were constructed in a second round of multiplex PCR and then size-selected and purified. Libraries were sequenced paired-end with 100 bp reads on an Illumina HiSeq2000. In the original analysis: SOAPnuke was used to process the raw data, removing reads that contained adapters or uncalled bases, had a mean Phred below 15, or lacked an exact match to the constant primer or identifier. COPE v1.2.5 was used to merge high-quality paired reads, and clonotypes were defined as unique nucleotide sequences. MiTCR v1.1 was used to align clonotypes to the IMGT TRBV, TRBD and TRBJ reference segments. Only V-J combinations with frequency above 0.0001, covering 99.2% of repertoires, were analysed. The TCS score was defined as F50 (clonal expansion) divided by E x V (chaos), with BLOSUM62-based TCRdist calculated between CDR3 peptides within each V-J. Welch's t-statistics and random forest reduced just over 500 V-J features to around 14, which were used in a naive Bayes classifier (R e1071). The public reads were reanalyzed by TCRdb: fastp trimming at Q25, MiXCR alignment, in-frame beta chains only. Each entry merges the rows of one CDR3 protein and shows their most common DNA and genes. The V and J calls reflect TCRdb's pipeline rather than the authors' work. The sample table contains more than 300,000 distinct CDR3 sequences; only one count was recorded for around 14% of them. Jointly, the top ten make up about 11% of the sample.

This clonotype was counted only a few times. What this receptor recognizes is not known. Base qualities are not at hand, and no much larger clone is one base apart. Including the terminal cysteine and phenylalanine, the CDR3 comprises 15 residues. The entry retains the CDR3 DNA only, 45 bases that are in frame from base 1. V sheds 3 bases and J sheds 0 bases, leaving 9 bases between their ends. Recombination linked TRBV12-3 or TRBV12-4 to TRBJ2-4, and the D gene may be TRBD2, 6 bases matching. Sequenced sample: blood. The clonotype was recovered from a woman aged 55-69 years with Graves' hyperthyroidism. This receptor carries the CDR3 CASSFRGLAKNIQYF. Here is the DNA: TGTGCCAGCAGTTTTAGGGGACTAGCCAAAAACATTCAGTACTTC.